This TCR beta chain was captured by sequencing in a study of cytomegalovirus exposure and HLA in healthy donors. Study findings and constraints: In vitro testing confirmed a few CMV-associated chains as specific for CMV antigens. The study designated about 180 TCR beta chains cytomegalovirus-associated.

The donors were members of the validation cohort, which comprised 120 subjects and was separate from the first cohort of 670 or so subjects. In regard to this clone: The antigen is unknown.

Trimming took 7 bases from V and 0 from J; bases not matched to a gene: 8. There are 15 residues in the CDR3. Germline V gene data show CDR1 as SGHNT and CDR2 as YYREEE (reference sequence). Only in-frame clones appear in the TCRdb table, and some are missing; sequencing was by immunoSEQ multiplex PCR. This sample has some 200,000 clones; 80% to 95% occur once, and the top ten carry 1% to 1.2%. What was sequenced was PBMCs. The sequence was obtained from a woman under 30 in good health and CMV-seronegative. This chain connects TRBV5-4 to TRBJ2-5; TRBD2 agrees at 8 bases. The CDR3 is CASSSPGLDQETQYF. CDR3 DNA: TGTGCCAGCTCCTCCCCGGGACTAGACCAAGAGACCCAGTACTTC. The full variable domain, with the rest looked up from reference TRBV5-4 and TRBJ2-5, is ETGVTQSPTHLIKTRGQQVTLRCSSQSGHNTVSWYQQALGQGPQFIFQYYREEENGRGNFPPRFSGLQFPNYSSELNVNALELDDSALYLCASSSPGLDQETQYFGPGTRLLVL.